The table lists the clone carrying this TCR beta chain with a count of one. There are 13 residues in the CDR3. V trimming: 8 bases; J trimming: 0 bases; junction bases outside the gene matches: 3. The data derive from a study of blood T cell repertoires in COVID-19. Profiled with immunoSEQ multiplex PCR; TCRdb holds only in-frame clones, not every one. The data hold approximately 140,000 clones, with around 84% observed a single time. The sequenced material came from peripheral blood. The chain recombines TRBV12-3 or TRBV12-4 with TRBJ1-1; the match to TRBD1 covers 7 bases. This receptor was taken from a man aged 25 to 40 with COVID-19, enrolled during active disease. CDR3 in amino acids: CASQGQLNTEAFF. In DNA form, the CDR3 reads TGTGCCAGCCAGGGACAGCTGAACACTGAAGCTTTCTTT.